These 27 T cell receptor beta chains were all obtained from the same sample, sequenced in a study of T cell repertoires in cytomegalovirus infection. TCRdb re-called the reads with MiXCR, one entry per CDR3 protein. The sample has about 200,000 distinct CDR3 sequences; 9.5% are singletons. The sample was PBMCs. The receptors were sampled from a human donor in good health (CMV status not recorded). Some clones in this sample may be carry-over from other donors' samples.

Ten or more counts support this clonotype. J is TRBJ1-1 and V is TRBV7-2; 7 nucleotides agree with TRBD1. Germline values: CDR1 SGHTA, CDR2 FQGNSA. The V gene end was trimmed by 6 bases and the J gene end by 7 bases; junction bases not matched to a gene: 8. This CDR3 is 13 amino acids long. In DNA, the CDR3 is TGTGCCAGCAGATCTGGACAGGCTTATGAAGCTTTCTTT. Translation: CASRSGQAYEAFF.

This clonotype appeared a few times. The chain carries TRBV27 and TRBJ2-1, with TRBD2 matching over 8 bases. Germline loops: CDR1 MNHEY, CDR2 SMNVEV (reference sequence). The CDR3 consists of 16 residues. The V segment lost 3 bases and the J segment 9 bases; nucleotides outside the gene matches: 13. The CDR3 DNA reads TGTGCCAGCAGTTTCTCGGGTCCGGGAGGGCCTGGTGAGCAGTTCTTC. Translated, it gives CASSFSGPGGPGEQFF.

This chain connects TRBV4-1 to TRBJ1-2; D unresolved. The length of the CDR3 is 15 residues. The ends were cut back, 2 bases at V and 1 base at J, with 11 bases in the middle. The germline V gene has CDR1 MGHRA and CDR2 YSYEKL. The CDR3 here is CASSQQWGINYGYTF. The DNA for the CDR3 is TGCGCCAGCAGCCAACAATGGGGAATTAACTATGGCTACACCTTC.

Ten or more counts support this clonotype. This sequence joins TRBV7-8 and TRBJ2-7; D could derive from TRBD1 or TRBD2 (5 bases each). The germline V and J ends were trimmed by 1 base and 6 bases, with 19 bases remaining between them. The CDR3 sequence is 16 residues long. Germline assignment: CDR1 SGHVS and CDR2 FQNEAQ. The CDR3 is CASSLVKGQGVSEQYF. The CDR3, as DNA: TGTGCCAGCAGCTTAGTTAAAGGGCAGGGAGTGTCCGAGCAGTACTTC. The complete variable domain, with remaining parts taken from reference TRBV7-8 and TRBJ2-7, reads GAGVSQSPRYKVAKRGQDVALRCDPISGHVSLFWYQQALGQGPEFLTYFQNEAQLDKSGLPSDRFFAERPEGSVSTLKIQRTQQEDSAVYLCASSLVKGQGVSEQYFGPGTRLTVT.

The J gene is TRBJ2-5, the V gene TRBV15; D is unresolved. CDR1 is LNHNV and CDR2 is YYDKDF in the germline V gene (reference sequence). V was clipped by 4 bases and J by 2 bases, with 8 bases between them. This CDR3 spans 13 amino acids. CDR3 DNA: TGTGCCACCAGCAAGCTATCTCAAGAGACCCAGTACTTC. It yields the protein CATSKLSQETQYF.

This clonotype was counted at least ten times. This chain links TRBV28 with TRBJ2-5; TRBD2 matches 13 bases. Germline V CDR1 and CDR2: MDHEN, SYDVKM. With V trimmed by 2 bases and J by 5 bases, 11 bases remained unmatched. The CDR3 runs to 18 residues. The CDR3 bases are TGTGCCAGCAGTTTAAAGACTAGCGGGAGGCATGCCGCCGAGACCCAGTACTTC. The encoded protein is CASSLKTSGRHAAETQYF.

This sequence joins TRBV20-1 and TRBJ2-1, with TRBD2 matching 9 bases. The V and J ends lost 5 bases and 4 bases, in that order; junction bases with no gene match: 3. The CDR3 runs to 13 residues. Germline lookup yields CDR1 DFQATT and CDR2 SNEGSKA (reference sequence). The CDR3: CSAGLALYNEQFF. CDR3 in DNA: TGCAGTGCTGGACTAGCGCTATACAATGAGCAGTTCTTC.

This clonotype was picked up many times. The chain is built from TRBV7-2 and TRBJ1-5, with D unresolved. The CDR3 has 13 amino acids. Germline V gene lookup returns CDR1 SGHTA and CDR2 FQGNSA. The V gene lost 1 base and the J gene lost 5 bases, with 6 bases spanning the gap. CDR3 amino acids: CASSLGTYQPQHF. The CDR3 DNA sequence: TGTGCCAGCAGCTTAGGGACCTATCAGCCCCAGCATTTT.

This clonotype has just a few counts. The J gene is TRBJ2-3, the V gene TRBV20-1; TRBD2 matches at 10 bases. CDR1 and CDR2 from the germline V gene are DFQATT and SNEGSKA (reference sequence). The junction had 4 bases not matched to a gene; V was cut back by 5 bases and J by 2 bases. The CDR3 is made up of 14 amino acids. The CDR3 loop is CSALAGDITDTQYF. The CDR3 DNA follows: TGCAGTGCTCTAGCGGGAGATATCACAGATACGCAGTATTTT.

This clonotype was detected many times. J is TRBJ1-1 and V is TRBV11-2; 7 nucleotides align to TRBD1. The J segment lost 1 base and the V segment lost 0 bases, leaving 8 bases of the junction unmatched. In germline, CDR1 is SGHAT, CDR2 FQNNGV. This CDR3 comprises 17 residues. In nucleotides, the CDR3 is TGTGCCAGCAGCTTAGACCGCCCGGGACAGAGGAACACTGAAGCTTTCTTT. It specifies CASSLDRPGQRNTEAFF.

This clonotype was observed a handful of times. The chain joins TRBV20-1 to TRBJ1-1; the D gene is possibly TRBD1 (6 bases). CDR3 length equals 12 residues. V lost 6 bases and J lost 4, with 12 bases in between. Germline V gives CDR1 DFQATT, CDR2 SNEGSKA (reference sequence). CDR3 loop: CSAWGQGTEAFF. Written as DNA, the CDR3 is TGCAGTGCGTGGGGGCAGGGCACTGAAGCTTTCTTT.

This clonotype was observed a handful of times. The genes are TRBV6-1 and TRBJ1-6, with 9 positions matching TRBD1. The CDR3 length is 14 residues. Germline V CDR1 and CDR2: MNHNS, SASEGT. The V segment lost 5 bases and the J segment 9 bases; nucleotides outside the gene matches: 5. The CDR3 reads CASSLGTGFSPLHF. The CDR3, as DNA: TGTGCCAGCAGTCTCGGGACAGGGTTTTCACCCCTCCACTTT.

The chain recombines TRBV6-1 with TRBJ1-1, with D unclear. V was cut by 1 base and J by 10 bases, with 19 bases left in between. Germline-derived CDR1 and CDR2 are MNHNS and SASEGT. There are 15 residues in the CDR3. The CDR3 sequence: CASSEDSRGIVGAFF. The CDR3 nucleotides are TGTGCCAGCAGTGAAGATTCGCGGGGAATTGTTGGAGCTTTCTTT.

This clonotype was counted ten times or more. This sequence joins TRBV6-2 or TRBV6-3 and TRBJ2-5, with 7 bases matching TRBD1. CDR3 length: 14 residues. J gave up 4 bases and V 5 bases, and 7 bases lay outside the gene matches. Germline CDR1 is MNHEY and CDR2 is SVGEGT. In DNA form, the CDR3 reads TGTGCCAGCAGTCACAGGGGAGTGAGAGAGACCCAGTACTTC. Its translation is CASSHRGVRETQYF.

This clonotype was recorded at least ten times. The chain recombines TRBV27 with TRBJ2-7, with 7 positions matching TRBD1. The CDR3 is 14 amino acids. The V gene end was trimmed by 5 bases and the J gene end by 5 bases; junction bases not matched to a gene: 9. Per germline, CDR1 MNHEY and CDR2 SMNVEV (reference sequence). CDR3 protein: CASSLRGILHEQYF. For the CDR3, the DNA is TGTGCCAGCAGTCTCAGGGGGATACTCCACGAGCAGTACTTC.

This clonotype was seen repeatedly, ten times or more. The V call is TRBV7-2, the J call TRBJ2-1; TRBD2 aligns across 12 bases. V lost 3 bases and J lost 8; bases outside the gene matches: 8. Germline V gene data show CDR1 as SGHTA and CDR2 as FQGNSA. The CDR3 sequence is 16 residues long. DNA of the CDR3: TGTGCCAGCAGCTTTTCTAGCGGGGGGGCAGTTTATGAGCAGTTCTTC. It is translated as CASSFSSGGAVYEQFF. Using reference TRBV7-2 and TRBJ2-1 for the parts outside the CDR3, the full variable domain is GAGVSQSPSNKVTEKGKDVELRCDPISGHTALYWYRQSLGQGLEFLIYFQGNSAPDKSGLPSDRFSAERTGGSVSTLTIQRTQQEDSAVYLCASSFSSGGAVYEQFFGPGTRLTVL.

The chain employs TRBV7-9 and TRBJ2-2, with a weak D call TRBD1 (6 bases). Germline CDR1 is SEHNR and CDR2 is FQNEAQ (reference sequence). Trimming removed 10 bases at V and 4 bases at J, with 25 bases between. The CDR3 is 17 residues long. CDR3 sequence: CATPHNDRSGRTGELFF. The CDR3 coding sequence is TGTGCCACTCCACATAATGACAGGTCTGGGCGCACCGGGGAGCTGTTTTTT.

This clonotype was seen a handful of times. The rearrangement links TRBV12-3 or TRBV12-4 to TRBJ1-5, with 9 bases fitting TRBD1. The CDR3 has 12 amino acids. The trim removed 10 bases at V and 4 bases at J, leaving 2 bases unmatched. The CDR3 here is CATGQGNQPQHF. In DNA form, the CDR3 reads TGTGCCACGGGACAGGGAAATCAGCCCCAGCATTTT.

The chain couples TRBV20-1 to TRBJ2-1; 14 bases match TRBD2. The germline CDR1 and CDR2 sequences are DFQATT and SNEGSKA (reference sequence). The V and J ends lost 0 bases and 7 bases, in that order; junction bases with no gene match: 5. CDR3 length: 16 amino acids. CDR3 sequence: CSAREVGTSGSNEQFF. The CDR3 DNA reads as TGCAGTGCTAGAGAGGTCGGGACTAGCGGGAGTAATGAGCAGTTCTTC.

This clonotype occurred a few times. This chain connects TRBV28 to TRBJ2-5; 13 bases match TRBD2. The CDR3 is made up of 14 amino acids. Germline loops: CDR1 MDHEN, CDR2 SYDVKM. Losses at the gene ends were 8 bases for V and 5 bases for J; bases not matched to a gene: 5. The CDR3 DNA follows: TGTGCCAGCCAGACTAGCGGGAGGTTGGAGACCCAGTACTTC. It encodes CASQTSGRLETQYF.

This clonotype came up many times. The chain joins TRBV27 to TRBJ1-6; weak D call: TRBD1 (5 bases). V was pared by 7 bases and J by 9 bases, with 16 bases between. The CDR3 contains 14 residues. The V gene's germline CDR1 is MNHEY and CDR2 SMNVEV (reference sequence). Here the CDR3 reads CASTPGQGGSPLHF. CDR3 bases: TGTGCCAGCACCCCCGGGCAGGGTGGTTCACCCCTCCACTTT.

There are a few counts of this clonotype. This chain joins TRBV12-5 and TRBJ2-1, with D unresolved. Per the germline V gene, CDR1 is LGHNT and CDR2 is FRNRAP. The CDR3 covers 16 residues. Trimming took 5 bases from V and 0 from J, leaving 14 bases between them. The chain's CDR3 is CASGQMIVDSYNEQFF. The DNA of the CDR3 is TGTGCTAGTGGTCAGATGATCGTTGACTCCTACAATGAGCAGTTCTTC.

The chain employs TRBV6-2 or TRBV6-3 and TRBJ2-7; D unclear. From germline, CDR1 is MNHEY and CDR2 SVGEGT. V shed 3 bases and J shed 6 bases, with 6 bases lying between them. The CDR3 is 11 amino acids. The CDR3 bases are TGTGCCAGCAGTTATCTGAGCGAGCAGTACTTC. This translates into CASSYLSEQYF.

This clonotype has ten or more counts. The chain couples TRBV28 to TRBJ1-2; D perhaps matches TRBD1 (6 bases). The CDR3 consists of 13 residues. Trimming left V 6 bases short and J 8 bases short, with 16 bases between. Germline CDR1 MDHEN, CDR2 SYDVKM. For the CDR3, the DNA is TGTGCCAGCAGCTCAGGGAGCGGGGGCGGCTACACCTTC. This gives the protein CASSSGSGGGYTF.

Comments on this clonotype: Since a much larger clone is just one base distant, this may be a read error. The genes are TRBV6-6 and TRBJ2-2; D tentatively fits TRBD1 or TRBD2 (5 bases each). The CDR3 extends over 18 amino acids. The ends were cut back, 4 bases at V and 0 bases at J, with 18 bases in the middle. Germline V gene lookup returns CDR1 MNHNY and CDR2 SVGAGI (reference sequence). The CDR3 nucleotides are TGTGCCAGCAGTTGGGACGGAACCATCGAGACGAACACCGGGGAGCTGTTTTTT. Translated, it gives CASSWDGTIETNTGELFF.

This clonotype was counted at least ten times. V gene TRBV7-2 combines with J gene TRBJ2-1, with TRBD2 matching over 12 bases. CDR1 is SGHTA, CDR2 FQGNSA, per germline. The V gene end was trimmed by 0 bases and the J gene end by 6 bases; junction bases not matched to a gene: 3. The CDR3 totals 16 residues. The CDR3 region is CASSLAGLAGLNEQFF. The CDR3 nucleotides read TGTGCCAGCAGCTTAGCGGGACTAGCGGGCCTCAATGAGCAGTTCTTC.

The rearrangement links TRBV6-1 to TRBJ2-5, with TRBD2 identical over 9 bases. CDR1 and CDR2 (germline): MNHNS, SASEGT. This CDR3 spans 14 amino acids. The ends lost 6 bases at V and 2 bases at J; junction bases unmatched: 4. CDR3 residues: CASRFLAGQETQYF. The CDR3 nucleotides are TGTGCCAGCAGGTTTCTAGCGGGGCAAGAGACCCAGTACTTC.